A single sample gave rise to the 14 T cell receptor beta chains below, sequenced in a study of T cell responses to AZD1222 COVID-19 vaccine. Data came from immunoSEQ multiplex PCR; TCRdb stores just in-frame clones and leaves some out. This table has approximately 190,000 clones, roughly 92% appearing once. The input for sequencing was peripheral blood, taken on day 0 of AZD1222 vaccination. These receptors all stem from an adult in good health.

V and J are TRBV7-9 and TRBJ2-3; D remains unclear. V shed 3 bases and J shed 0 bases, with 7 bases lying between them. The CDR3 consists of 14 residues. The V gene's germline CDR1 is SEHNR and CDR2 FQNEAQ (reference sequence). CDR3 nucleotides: TGTGCCAGCAGCTTGAGTATTAGCACAGATACGCAGTATTTT. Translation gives CASSLSISTDTQYF.

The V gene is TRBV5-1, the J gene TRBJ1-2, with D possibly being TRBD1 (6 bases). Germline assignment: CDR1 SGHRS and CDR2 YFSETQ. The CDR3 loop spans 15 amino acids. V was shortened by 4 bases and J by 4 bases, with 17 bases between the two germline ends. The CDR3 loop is CASSVGAGWAYGYTF. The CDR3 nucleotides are TGCGCCAGCAGCGTGGGGGCAGGGTGGGCCTATGGCTACACCTTC.

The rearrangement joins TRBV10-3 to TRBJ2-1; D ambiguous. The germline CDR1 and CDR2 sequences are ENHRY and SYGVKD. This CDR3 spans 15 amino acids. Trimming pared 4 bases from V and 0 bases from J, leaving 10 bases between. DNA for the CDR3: TGTGCCATCAGTGCCAATATTCCCTCCTACAATGAGCAGTTCTTC. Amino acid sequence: CAISANIPSYNEQFF.

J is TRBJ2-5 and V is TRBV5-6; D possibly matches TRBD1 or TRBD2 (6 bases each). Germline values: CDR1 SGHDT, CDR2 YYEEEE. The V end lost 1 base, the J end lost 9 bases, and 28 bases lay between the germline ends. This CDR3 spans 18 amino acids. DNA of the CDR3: TGTGCCAGCAGCTTGACCCAGGGGAGGCCCAAAGTTAGAGGGGCCCAGTACTTC. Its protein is CASSLTQGRPKVRGAQYF.

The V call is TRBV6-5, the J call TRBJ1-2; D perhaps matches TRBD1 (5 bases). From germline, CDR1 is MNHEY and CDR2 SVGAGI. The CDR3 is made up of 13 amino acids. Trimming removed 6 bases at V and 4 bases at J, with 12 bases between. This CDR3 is CASSSLDIYGYTF. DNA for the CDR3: TGTGCCAGCAGCTCCTTGGACATCTATGGCTACACCTTC.

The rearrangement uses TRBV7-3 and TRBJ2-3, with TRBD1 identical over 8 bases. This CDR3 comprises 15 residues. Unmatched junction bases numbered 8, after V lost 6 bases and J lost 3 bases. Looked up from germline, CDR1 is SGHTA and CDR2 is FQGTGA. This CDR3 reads CASSRTGGRTDTQYF. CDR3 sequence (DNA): TGTGCCAGCAGTCGAACAGGGGGACGGACAGATACGCAGTATTTT.

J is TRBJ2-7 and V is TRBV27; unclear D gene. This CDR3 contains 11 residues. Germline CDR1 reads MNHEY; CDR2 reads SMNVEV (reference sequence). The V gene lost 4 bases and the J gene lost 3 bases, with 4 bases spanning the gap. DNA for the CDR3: TGTGCCAGCAGTTCCTACTACGAGCAGTACTTC. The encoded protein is CASSSYYEQYF.

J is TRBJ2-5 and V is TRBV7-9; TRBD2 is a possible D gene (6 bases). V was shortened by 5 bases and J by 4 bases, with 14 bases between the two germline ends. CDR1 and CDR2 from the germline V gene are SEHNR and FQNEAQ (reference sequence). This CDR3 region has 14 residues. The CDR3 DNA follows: TGTGCCAGCAGCCTCTTCCAGGGAGGAGAGACCCAGTACTTC. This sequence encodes CASSLFQGGETQYF.

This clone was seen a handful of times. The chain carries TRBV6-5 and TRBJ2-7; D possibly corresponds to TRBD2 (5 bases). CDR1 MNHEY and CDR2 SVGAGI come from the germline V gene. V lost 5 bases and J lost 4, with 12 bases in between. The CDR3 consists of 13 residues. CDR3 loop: CASSRGQEYEQYF. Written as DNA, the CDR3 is TGTGCCAGCAGTCGCGGGCAGGAGTACGAGCAGTACTTC.

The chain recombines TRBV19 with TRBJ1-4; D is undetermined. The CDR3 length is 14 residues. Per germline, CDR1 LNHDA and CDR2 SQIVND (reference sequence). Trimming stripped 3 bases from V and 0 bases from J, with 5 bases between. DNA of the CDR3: TGTGCCAGTAGTATGGAAACAACTAATGAAAAACTGTTTTTT. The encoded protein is CASSMETTNEKLFF.

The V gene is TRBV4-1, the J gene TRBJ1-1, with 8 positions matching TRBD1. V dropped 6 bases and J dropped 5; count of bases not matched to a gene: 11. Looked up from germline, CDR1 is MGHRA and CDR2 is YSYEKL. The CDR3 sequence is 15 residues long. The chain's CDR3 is CASRQGGNRWTEAFF. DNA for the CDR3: TGCGCCAGCAGACAGGGGGGAAACAGGTGGACTGAAGCTTTCTTT.

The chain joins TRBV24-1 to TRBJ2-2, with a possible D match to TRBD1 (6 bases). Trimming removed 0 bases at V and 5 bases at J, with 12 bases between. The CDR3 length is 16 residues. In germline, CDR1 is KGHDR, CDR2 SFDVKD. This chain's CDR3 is CATSDLGQFWTGELFF. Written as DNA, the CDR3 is TGTGCCACCAGTGATTTGGGACAGTTCTGGACCGGGGAGCTGTTTTTT.

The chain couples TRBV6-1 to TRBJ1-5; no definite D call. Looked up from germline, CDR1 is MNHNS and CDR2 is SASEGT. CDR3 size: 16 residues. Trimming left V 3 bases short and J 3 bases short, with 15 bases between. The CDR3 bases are TGTGCCAGCAGTGAGAGTTTGGCGCAGTTCAATCAGCCCCAGCATTTT. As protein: CASSESLAQFNQPQHF.

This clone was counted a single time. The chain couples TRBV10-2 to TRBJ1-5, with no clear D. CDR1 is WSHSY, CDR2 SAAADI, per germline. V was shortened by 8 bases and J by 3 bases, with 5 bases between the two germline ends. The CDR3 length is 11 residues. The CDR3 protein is CASGYNQPQHF. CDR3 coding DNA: TGCGCCAGCGGATACAATCAGCCCCAGCATTTT.